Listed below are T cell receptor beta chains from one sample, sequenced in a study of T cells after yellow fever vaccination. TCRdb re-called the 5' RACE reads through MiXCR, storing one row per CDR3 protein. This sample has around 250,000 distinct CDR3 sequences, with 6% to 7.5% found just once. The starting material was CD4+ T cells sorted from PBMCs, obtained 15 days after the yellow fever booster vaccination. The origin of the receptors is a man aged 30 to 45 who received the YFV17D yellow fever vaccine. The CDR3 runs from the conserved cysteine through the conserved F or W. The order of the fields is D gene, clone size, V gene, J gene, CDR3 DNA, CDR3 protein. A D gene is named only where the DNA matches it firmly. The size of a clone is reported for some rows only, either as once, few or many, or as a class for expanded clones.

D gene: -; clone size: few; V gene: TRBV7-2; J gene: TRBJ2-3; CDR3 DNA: TGTGCCAGCGCGGCGGGGACCCATAGCACAGATACGCAGTATTTT; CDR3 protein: CASAAGTHSTDTQYF
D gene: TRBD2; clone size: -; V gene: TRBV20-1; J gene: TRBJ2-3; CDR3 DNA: TGCAGTGCTAGAGATCGGGGGATGGCGGGACCCAAGCGGGGGGATACGCAGTATTTT; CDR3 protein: CSARDRGMAGPKRGDTQYF
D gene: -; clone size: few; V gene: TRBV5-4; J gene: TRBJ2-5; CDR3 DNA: TGTGCCAGCAGCTTAGGTCTGCTGGGGGAGACCCAGTACTTC; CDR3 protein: CASSLGLLGETQYF
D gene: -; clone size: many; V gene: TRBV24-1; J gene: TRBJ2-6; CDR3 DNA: TGTGCCACCAGTGGCAGGGACGGATTTTCTGGGGCCAACGTCCTGACTTTC; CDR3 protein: CATSGRDGFSGANVLTF
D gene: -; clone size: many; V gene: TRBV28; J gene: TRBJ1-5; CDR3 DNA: TGTGCCACCCGGGGACACCTCGATCAGCCCCAGCATTTT; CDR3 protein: CATRGHLDQPQHF
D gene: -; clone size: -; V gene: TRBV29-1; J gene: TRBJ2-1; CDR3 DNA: TGCAGCGTAGAGGGAGGATGGGATGAGCAGTTCTTC; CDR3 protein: CSVEGGWDEQFF
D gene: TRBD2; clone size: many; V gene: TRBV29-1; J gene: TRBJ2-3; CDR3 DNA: TGCAGCGTTGTGGGTGCAGCGGGAGGGCCTCAGGATACGCAGTATTTT; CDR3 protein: CSVVGAAGGPQDTQYF
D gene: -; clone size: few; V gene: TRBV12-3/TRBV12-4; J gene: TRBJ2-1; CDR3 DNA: TGTGCCAGCAGTTTAGGGTCTGCCAGGCAGTTCTTC; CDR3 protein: CASSLGSARQFF
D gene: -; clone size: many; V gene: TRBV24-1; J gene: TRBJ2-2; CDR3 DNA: TGTGCCACCAGTGATTCCTTCTACGGGGAGCTGTTTTTT; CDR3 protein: CATSDSFYGELFF
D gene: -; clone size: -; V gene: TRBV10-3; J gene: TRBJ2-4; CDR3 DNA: TGTGCCATCAGTGAGTCGGCCGACCGCATTCAGTACTTC; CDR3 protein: CAISESADRIQYF
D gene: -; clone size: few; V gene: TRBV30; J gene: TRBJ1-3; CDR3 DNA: TGTGCCTGGAGTGTACCGTCGGGGGCACCCACCATATATTTT; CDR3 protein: CAWSVPSGAPTIYF
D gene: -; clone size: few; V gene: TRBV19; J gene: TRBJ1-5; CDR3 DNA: TGTGCCAGTAGTATCTCAGCAGGGACGCTTTATCAGCCCCAGCATTTT; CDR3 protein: CASSISAGTLYQPQHF
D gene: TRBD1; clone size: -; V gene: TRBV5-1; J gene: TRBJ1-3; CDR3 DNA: TGCGCCAGCAGCCCGGGACAGGGAGGGTACGGATATTTT; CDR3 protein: CASSPGQGGYGYF
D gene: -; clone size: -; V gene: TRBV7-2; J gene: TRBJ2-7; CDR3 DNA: TGTGCCAGCAGCCTGTACATGGGTGAGCAGTACTTC; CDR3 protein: CASSLYMGEQYF
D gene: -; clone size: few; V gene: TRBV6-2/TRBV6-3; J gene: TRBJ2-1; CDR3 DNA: TGTGCCAGCAGTTATAGTTTTAGTCTCTCAAATGAGCAGTTCTTC; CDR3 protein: CASSYSFSLSNEQFF
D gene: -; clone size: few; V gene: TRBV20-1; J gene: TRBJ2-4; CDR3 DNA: TGCAGTGTAGGGCGGGACATTCAGTACTTC; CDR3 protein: CSVGRDIQYF
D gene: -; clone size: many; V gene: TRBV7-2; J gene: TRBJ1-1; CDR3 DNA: TGTGCCAGCAGCTCCCGGGACGGGAACACTGAAGCTTTCTTT; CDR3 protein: CASSSRDGNTEAFF
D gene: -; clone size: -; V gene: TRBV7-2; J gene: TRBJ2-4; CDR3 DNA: TGTGCCAGCAGCTTAGACATGGGACTCGAAAACATTCAGTACTTC; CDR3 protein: CASSLDMGLENIQYF
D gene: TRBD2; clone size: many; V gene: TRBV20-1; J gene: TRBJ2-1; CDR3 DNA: TGCAGTGCTTTTAGCGGGAGTGGGTACAATGAGCAGTTCTTC; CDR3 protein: CSAFSGSGYNEQFF
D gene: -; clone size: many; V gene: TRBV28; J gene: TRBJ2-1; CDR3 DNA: TGTGCCAGCAGTTTTGAGGCCGGGACCGCCCGCCTTTACAATGAGCAGTTCTTC; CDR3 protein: CASSFEAGTARLYNEQFF
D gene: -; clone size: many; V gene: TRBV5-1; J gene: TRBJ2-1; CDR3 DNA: TGCGCCAGCAACCCCGGATCCCCTTACAATGAGCAGTTCTTC; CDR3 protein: CASNPGSPYNEQFF
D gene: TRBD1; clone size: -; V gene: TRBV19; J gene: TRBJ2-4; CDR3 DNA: TGTGCCAGCACTGGACAGGAGGTAAACATTCAGTACTTC; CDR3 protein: CASTGQEVNIQYF
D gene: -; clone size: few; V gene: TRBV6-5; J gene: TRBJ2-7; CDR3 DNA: TGTGCCAGCAGTTACGGGTCAGGTACCTACGAGCAGTACTTC; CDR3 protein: CASSYGSGTYEQYF
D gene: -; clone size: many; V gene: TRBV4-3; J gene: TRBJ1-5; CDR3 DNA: TGCGCCAGCAGCCAATGGGACAGCAATCAGCCCCAGCATTTT; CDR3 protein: CASSQWDSNQPQHF
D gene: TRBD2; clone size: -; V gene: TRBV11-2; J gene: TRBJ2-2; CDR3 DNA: TGTGCCAGCAGCCGTAGCGGGATTGACACCGGGGAGCTGTTTTTT; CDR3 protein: CASSRSGIDTGELFF
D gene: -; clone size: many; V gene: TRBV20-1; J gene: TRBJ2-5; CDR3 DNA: TGCAGTGCTAGAGTCCCCGGTTCCGTAGAGACCCAGTACTTC; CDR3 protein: CSARVPGSVETQYF
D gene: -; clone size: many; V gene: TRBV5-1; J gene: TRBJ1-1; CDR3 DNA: TGCGCCAGCAGCTTGGATGGGGCTGGGAACACTGAAGCTTTCTTT; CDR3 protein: CASSLDGAGNTEAFF
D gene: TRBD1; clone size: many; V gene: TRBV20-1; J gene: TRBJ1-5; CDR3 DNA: TGCAGTGCAGAACCGGGACAGGGGGCTCAGCCCCAGCATTTT; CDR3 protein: CSAEPGQGAQPQHF
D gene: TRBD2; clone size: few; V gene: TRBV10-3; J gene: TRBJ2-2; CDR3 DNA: TGTGCCATCAGTGAGACACCGGGACTAGCGGGAGTACCCGGGGAGCTGTTTTTT; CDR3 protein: CAISETPGLAGVPGELFF
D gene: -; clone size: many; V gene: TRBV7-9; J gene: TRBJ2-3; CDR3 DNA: TGTGCCAGCAGCTTAGGGACCACCCCGGATACGCAGTATTTT; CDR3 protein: CASSLGTTPDTQYF
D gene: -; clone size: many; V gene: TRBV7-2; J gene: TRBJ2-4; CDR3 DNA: TGTGCCAGCAGCTTAGACAGGGTGGGAAACATTCAGTACTTC; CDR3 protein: CASSLDRVGNIQYF
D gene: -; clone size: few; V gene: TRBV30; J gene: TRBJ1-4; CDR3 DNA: TGTGCCTGGAGTCCCCTAGGAGCAACTAATGAAAAACTGTTTTTT; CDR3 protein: CAWSPLGATNEKLFF